This paragraph reports one T cell receptor (beta chain). Its antigen is unknown. The CDR3 extends over 15 amino acids. Germline CDR1 reads MNHEY; CDR2 reads SMNVEV (reference sequence). With 5 bases clipped from V and 8 bases from J, the junction kept 10 bases outside the gene matches. This sample was included in a study of T cells after yellow fever vaccination. Overall study results and limits: Most primary-vaccination clones reappeared after the booster (about 95% CD4, approximately 88% CD8). The secondary T-cell response peaked on day 5, not day 15, but was weaker.

Making TCR cDNA involved 5'RACE template switching, which added UMIs and a universal primer site. MiXCR, applied by TCRdb to the 5' RACE reads, yields one record per CDR3 protein. This table holds hundreds of thousands of distinct CDR3 sequences, about 13% found once. The chain has TRBV27 and TRBJ2-1; 9 bases are a match to TRBD1. Sequenced here: PBMCs, sampled on the day of the yellow fever booster vaccination. The source of this sequence is a man younger than 45 who received the YFV17D yellow fever vaccine. The CDR3, as DNA: TGTGCCAGCAGTGAAATGGACAGGGGTGGAGATGAGCAGTTCTTC. It specifies CASSEMDRGGDEQFF.